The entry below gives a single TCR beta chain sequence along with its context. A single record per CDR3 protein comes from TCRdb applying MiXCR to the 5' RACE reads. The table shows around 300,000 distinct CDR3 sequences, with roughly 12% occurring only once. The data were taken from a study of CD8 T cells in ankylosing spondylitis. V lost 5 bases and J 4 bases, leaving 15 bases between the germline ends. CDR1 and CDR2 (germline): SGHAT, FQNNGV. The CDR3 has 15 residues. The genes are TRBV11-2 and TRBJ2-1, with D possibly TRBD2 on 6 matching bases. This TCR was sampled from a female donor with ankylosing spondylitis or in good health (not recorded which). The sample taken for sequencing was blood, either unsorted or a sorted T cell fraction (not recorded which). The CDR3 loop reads CASSAPGLSYNEQFF. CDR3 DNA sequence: TGTGCCAGCAGCGCGCCGGGACTCAGTTACAATGAGCAGTTCTTC. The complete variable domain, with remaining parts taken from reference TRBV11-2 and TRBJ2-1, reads EAGVAQSPRYKIIEKRQSVAFWCNPISGHATLYWYQQILGQGPKLLIQFQNNGVVDDSQLPKDRFSAERLKGVDSTLKIQPAKLEDSAVYLCASSAPGLSYNEQFFGPGTRLTVL.